Listed here is a single TCR beta chain. Its antigen is unidentified. The record originates from a study of shared clonotypes between healthy human individuals. CDR3 length: 12 amino acids. Germline V CDR1 and CDR2: MNHNS, SASEGT. V was pared by 9 bases and J by 2 bases, with 11 bases between. Naivety among CD8 cells was defined by CD45RO negativity and positive CCR7 selection, thereby excluding terminally differentiated effector memory CD45RA+ cells. The study's findings and limits: It was expected that sequencing depth would affect clonotype sharing among donors.

As processed by the authors: Without quality scores, immunoSEQ junctional reads could not be filtered like full-length reads. Repertoires were generated with immunoSEQ multiplex PCR, while TCRdb's copy carries only in-frame clones and drops some. V and J calls and clone size are as listed in that table; D and trimming were resolved from the DNA. Seen here are around 2,000,000 clones, roughly 94% observed once, and the top ten hold 0.9% to 1.4%. The V gene is TRBV6-1, the J gene TRBJ2-7; D not resolved. The source is a young man in good health. Sample: naive CD8+ T cells sorted from blood. CDR3 DNA: TGTGCCAGGGTACTCCGGACCTACGAGCAGTACTTC. Its protein product is CARVLRTYEQYF.